One sample yielded the 28 T cell receptor beta chains listed below, sequenced in a study of regulatory T cells in long-lasting Graves disease. Documented time point: persistent/refractory GD, antithyroid drugs over 5 years with positive TRAb. The TCR library used RNA extracted from PBMCs. To make TCR beta libraries, researchers used iRepertoire HTBI primers and Arm-PCR of CDR3 regions. Using its own MiXCR run on the multiplex PCR reads, TCRdb lists one record per CDR3 protein. This table has some 370,000 distinct CDR3 sequences, about a fifth appearing once. The sample here was peripheral blood mononuclear cells (PBMCs), taken when the disease was refractory, from a patient treated with antithyroid drugs. These receptor sequences come from a female donor with Graves disease.

This clonotype showed up just a few times. The chain links TRBV27 to TRBJ2-2; 9 bases line up with TRBD1. The CDR3 extends over 16 amino acids. The ends lost 6 bases at V and 5 bases at J; junction bases unmatched: 10. Germline CDR1 reads MNHEY; CDR2 reads SMNVEV (reference sequence). The CDR3 DNA sequence: TGTGCCAGCAGCTATCTCCCGGGACAGGGTACCGGGGAGCTGTTTTTT. It is translated as CASSYLPGQGTGELFF.

CDR3 loop: CSARTTGGPSYEQYF. The CDR3 DNA sequence: TGCAGTGCTAGAACTACAGGGGGTCCCTCCTACGAGCAGTACTTC. This chain uses TRBV20-1 with TRBJ2-7; 8 bases fit TRBD1. Trimming removed 2 bases from V and 0 bases from J; junction bases left unmatched: 6. Germline CDR1 and CDR2: DFQATT and SNEGSKA (reference sequence). The CDR3 covers 15 residues.

This sequence joins TRBV9 and TRBJ1-4; tentative D call: TRBD1 (5 bases). The CDR3 length is 15 residues. CDR1 is SGDLS and CDR2 is YYNGEE in the germline V gene. Trimming removed 4 bases from V and 2 bases from J, with 12 bases in between. The CDR3 DNA reads TGTGCCAGCAGCCCCGTGGGGGGGACTAATGAAAAACTGTTTTTT. This codes for CASSPVGGTNEKLFF.

This sequence joins TRBV2 and TRBJ2-7; possibly TRBD1 for D (5 bases). The length of the CDR3 is 13 residues. The germline V and J ends were trimmed by 1 base and 5 bases, with 9 bases remaining between them. Germline assignment: CDR1 SNHLY and CDR2 FYNNEI. The CDR3 DNA follows: TGTGCCAGCAGTGAAGTGCAGGGCCACGAGCAGTACTTC. Translated, it gives CASSEVQGHEQYF. Full variable domain (outside the CDR3, taken from reference TRBV2 and TRBJ2-7): EPEVTQTPSHQVTQMGQEVILRCVPISNHLYFYWYRQILGQKVEFLVSFYNNEISEKSEIFDDQFSVERPDGSNFTLKIRSTKLEDSAMYFCASSEVQGHEQYFGPGTRLTVT.

Note on this clonotype: Its ends do not fully match the called genes, so a read error is possible. CDR3: CASSPSRGNIGELFF. In DNA form, the CDR3 reads TGTGCCAGCAGCCCTTCTAGAGGAAACATCGGGGAGCTGTTTTTT. The chain recombines TRBV2 with TRBJ2-2; no firm D call. This CDR3 contains 15 residues. CDR1 is SNHLY, CDR2 FYNNEI, per germline.

In the case of this clonotype: This may come from a read error, since a much larger clone is one base off. The rearrangement links TRBV12-3 or TRBV12-4 to TRBJ2-7; the match to TRBD2 covers 10 bases. The CDR3 is made up of 17 amino acids. With 3 bases clipped from V and 8 bases from J, the junction kept 16 bases outside the gene matches. The CDR3 DNA follows: TGTGCCAGCAGTTTTGATGAAGACGGGACTAGCGAACTGCAGCAGTACTTC. Protein product: CASSFDEDGTSELQQYF.

This clonotype was seen repeatedly, ten times or more. The CDR3 DNA is TGTGCCAGCAGTCCACCCCCGGGGGCGCCTTTCACTGAAGCTTTCTTT. Encoded protein: CASSPPPGAPFTEAFF. This sequence joins TRBV28 and TRBJ1-1, with D perhaps matching TRBD1 (6 bases). Germline-derived CDR1 and CDR2 are MDHEN and SYDVKM. The CDR3 length is 16 residues. V dropped 5 bases and J dropped 4 bases, with 20 bases sitting between them.

The J gene is TRBJ1-1, the V gene TRBV5-4, with D tentatively TRBD1 (6 bases). CDR3 length: 17 residues. Trimming removed 2 bases at V and 6 bases at J, with 23 bases between. The germline V gene encodes CDR1 SGHNT and CDR2 YYREEE (reference sequence). Written as DNA, the CDR3 is TGTGCCAGCAGCTTTGGAGGGACAAATGACCGAAGCTCTGAAGCTTTCTTT. It codes for CASSFGGTNDRSSEAFF.

This clonotype has just a few counts. The genes are TRBV7-9 and TRBJ2-7; D gene unclear. Germline CDR1 SEHNR, CDR2 FQNEAQ (reference sequence). Trimming took 5 bases from V and 1 from J, leaving 15 bases between them. This CDR3 comprises 15 residues. CDR3 region: CASSKVPARSYEQYF. CDR3 DNA: TGTGCCAGCAGCAAGGTCCCAGCTCGGTCCTACGAGCAGTACTTC.

The table lists this clonotype with many counts. This rearrangement joins TRBV7-2 to TRBJ2-5, with D maybe TRBD1 (5 bases). V was cut by 1 base and J by 2 bases, with 8 bases left in between. Per germline, CDR1 SGHTA and CDR2 FQGNSA. The CDR3 extends over 14 amino acids. The CDR3, as DNA: TGTGCCAGCAGCTTAGGCTACAGGCAAGAGACCCAGTACTTC. It translates to CASSLGYRQETQYF.

This clonotype was recorded many times. This rearrangement joins TRBV7-2 to TRBJ1-2, with TRBD1 identical over 9 bases. The CDR3 runs 17 residues. J was trimmed by 3 bases and V by 5 bases; bases with no gene match: 13. Germline V lookup: CDR1 SGHTA, CDR2 FQGNSA. CDR3 sequence: CASSGRQGDSLYYGYTF. Here the CDR3 DNA reads TGTGCCAGCAGCGGACGACAGGGGGATTCACTATACTATGGCTACACCTTC.

This clonotype was picked up a small number of times. This chain connects TRBV12-3 or TRBV12-4 to TRBJ1-1; the match to TRBD1 covers 9 bases. The CDR3 loop spans 15 amino acids. The V and J ends lost 6 bases and 2 bases, in that order; junction bases with no gene match: 7. CDR3 nucleotides: TGTGCCAGCAGCACAGGGGGCACTCTAAACACTGAAGCTTTCTTT. It translates to CASSTGGTLNTEAFF.

Of note for this clonotype: The conserved phenylalanine or tryptophan is not found at the CDR3 terminus, so this likely reflects a read error. The chain couples TRBV11-2 to TRBJ1-5; D possibly corresponds to TRBD1 (6 bases). V gave up 5 bases and J gave up 9 bases, with 20 bases separating them. CDR1 SGHAT and CDR2 FQNNGV come from the germline V gene. This CDR3 region has 15 residues. CDR3 sequence: CASSPGAGDSMPQHL. In DNA, the CDR3 is TGTGCCAGCAGCCCAGGGGCAGGGGACTCAATGCCCCAGCATCTT.

This clonotype was detected only a few times. This chain links TRBV4-2 with TRBJ1-1, with 10 bases identical to TRBD1. This CDR3 has 14 amino acids. Trimming cost V 4 bases and J 2 bases; bases outside gene matches: 1. CDR1 and CDR2 from the germline V gene are LGHNA and YNFKEQ. This chain's CDR3 is CASSRQGANTEAFF. In DNA form, the CDR3 reads TGTGCCAGCAGCCGACAGGGGGCAAACACTGAAGCTTTCTTT.

This clonotype was seen more than once but under ten times. V and J are TRBV11-2 and TRBJ2-7; a possible D gene is TRBD1 (6 bases). CDR1 is SGHAT and CDR2 is FQNNGV in the germline V gene. V was shortened by 1 base and J by 3 bases, with 10 bases between the two germline ends. This CDR3 has 14 residues. CDR3 bases: TGTGCCAGCAGCTTAGGGGGGCCTTTCTACGAGCAGTACTTC. Its protein product is CASSLGGPFYEQYF.

The rearrangement joins TRBV27 to TRBJ2-7; D might be TRBD2 (7 bases). The CDR3 totals 16 residues. Germline V gene data show CDR1 as MNHEY and CDR2 as SMNVEV (reference sequence). V shed 5 bases and J shed 0 bases, with 17 bases lying between them. The CDR3 is CASSGGVGGTSYEQYF. The DNA for the CDR3 is TGTGCCAGCAGTGGGGGGGTAGGGGGAACCTCCTACGAGCAGTACTTC.

J is TRBJ1-1 and V is TRBV7-2; D uncertain. CDR3 size: 15 residues. Germline V gives CDR1 SGHTA, CDR2 FQGNSA. V was shortened by 1 base and J by 0 bases, with 9 bases between the two germline ends. The CDR3 sequence: CASSLVGLMNTEAFF. In DNA form, the CDR3 reads TGTGCCAGCAGCTTAGTTGGGCTTATGAACACTGAAGCTTTCTTT.

J is TRBJ2-7 and V is TRBV7-2; D gene ambiguous. Germline V CDR1 and CDR2: SGHTA, FQGNSA. The CDR3 spans 12 residues. V was cut by 4 bases and J by 7 bases, with 11 bases left in between. The CDR3 nucleotides read TGTGCCAGCAGCTACCCGGTGGGGGAGCAGTACTTC. Its protein is CASSYPVGEQYF.

This chain uses TRBV4-3 with TRBJ2-4, with no clear D. The V gene's germline CDR1 is LGHNA and CDR2 YSLEER. The CDR3 has 17 residues. Trimming pared 0 bases from V and 6 bases from J, leaving 18 bases between. CDR3 in amino acids: CASSQELGASMGNIQYF. The CDR3 nucleotides read TGCGCCAGCAGCCAAGAATTAGGAGCGAGCATGGGAAACATTCAGTACTTC.

This clonotype was detected ten times or more. The V and J genes are TRBV30 and TRBJ2-5; D is undetermined. CDR3 size: 13 residues. In germline, CDR1 is GTSNPN, CDR2 SVGIG (reference sequence). V dropped 2 bases and J dropped 4 bases, with 11 bases sitting between them. CDR3 residues: CAWSIGHGETQYF. The CDR3 bases are TGTGCCTGGAGTATTGGGCATGGAGAGACCCAGTACTTC.

A few counts support this clonotype. The genes are TRBV5-1 and TRBJ2-2, with a possible D match to TRBD2 (6 bases). Germline V gives CDR1 SGHRS, CDR2 YFSETQ. The CDR3 loop spans 15 amino acids. V was pared by 5 bases and J by 1 base, with 12 bases between. The CDR3 loop reads CASSRLAENTGELFF. The CDR3 DNA reads as TGCGCCAGCAGTCGGTTAGCGGAGAACACCGGGGAGCTGTTTTTT.

The chain combines TRBV18 with TRBJ1-4, with TRBD1 identical over 11 bases. V dropped 0 bases and J dropped 3; count of bases not matched to a gene: 3. Germline V gives CDR1 KGHSH, CDR2 LQKENI. The CDR3 length is 17 residues. CDR3: CASSPPDRGQANEKLFF. As DNA, the CDR3 is TGTGCCAGCTCACCACCGGACAGGGGGCAGGCTAATGAAAAACTGTTTTTT.

This clonotype was seen at least ten times. CDR3 sequence reads: CASSLEWAGQNTEAFF. CDR3 DNA: TGTGCCAGCAGCTTAGAATGGGCGGGGCAGAACACTGAAGCTTTCTTT. J is TRBJ1-1 and V is TRBV7-2; tentatively, D is TRBD1 (5 bases). V dropped 1 base and J dropped 1 base, with 13 bases sitting between them. This CDR3 spans 16 amino acids. Looked up from germline, CDR1 is SGHTA and CDR2 is FQGNSA.

V and J are TRBV4-3 and TRBJ2-7; D unresolved. The CDR3 covers 16 residues. V was trimmed by 0 bases and J by 4 bases, leaving 16 bases between them. Per germline, CDR1 LGHNA and CDR2 YSLEER. The CDR3 loop reads CASSQEVTVWPYEQYF. In nucleotides, the CDR3 is TGCGCCAGCAGCCAAGAAGTGACCGTCTGGCCGTACGAGCAGTACTTC.

This clonotype was recorded at least ten times. The chain is built from TRBV28 and TRBJ2-6; 8 bases fit TRBD2. The CDR3 covers 15 residues. Germline V gene sequence: CDR1 MDHEN, CDR2 SYDVKM. Losses at the gene ends were 5 bases for V and 5 bases for J; bases not matched to a gene: 5. The CDR3 sequence: CASSQTSDWANVLTF. CDR3 DNA: TGTGCCAGCAGTCAGACTAGCGACTGGGCCAACGTCCTGACTTTC.

A word on this clonotype: Being one base from a much bigger clone, this may be a read error. The rearrangement joins TRBV2 to TRBJ1-2; tentatively, D is TRBD1 (5 bases). The CDR3 consists of 14 residues. CDR1 is SNHLY and CDR2 is FYNNEI in the germline V gene. The CDR3 nucleotides read TGTGTCAGCAGTGAGACAGCATCATGGGGTGGCTACACCTTC. This gives the protein CVSSETASWGGYTF.

This clonotype has a count of ten or more. This chain links TRBV27 with TRBJ2-2; D unresolved. Trimming removed 6 bases from V and 4 bases from J, with 9 bases in between. This CDR3 is 13 amino acids long. Germline V CDR1 and CDR2: MNHEY, SMNVEV (reference sequence). CDR3 DNA sequence: TGTGCCAGCAGCCTATATGGCACCGGGGAGCTGTTTTTT. Translating gives CASSLYGTGELFF.

Many counts were recorded for this clonotype. This chain joins TRBV20-1 and TRBJ2-7; 9 bases align to TRBD2. Trimming took 1 base from V and 4 from J; bases not matched to a gene: 2. The CDR3 sequence is 13 residues long. The germline CDR1 and CDR2 sequences are DFQATT and SNEGSKA (reference sequence). The chain's CDR3 is CSARGLAEYEQYF. In DNA form, the CDR3 reads TGCAGTGCTAGAGGACTAGCGGAATACGAGCAGTACTTC.